This TCR beta chain was captured in a study of identical twins. TCRdb recomputed calls from the 5' RACE reads with MiXCR, one row per CDR3 protein. The profile shows around 280,000 distinct CDR3 sequences, 8% to 9% of them singletons. Points from the study as a whole: Memory repertoires showed no such pattern, whereas abundant cord blood beta clonotypes carried fewer insertions.

This clonotype was observed a handful of times. Its cognate antigen is unknown. The CDR3 is 14 residues long. The V segment lost 5 bases and the J segment 6 bases; nucleotides outside the gene matches: 9. CDR1 and CDR2 from the germline V gene are SGHTA and FQGNSA. A further study also used this sample, focusing on yellow fever vaccine responses in identical twins.

Sequencing was done on a sample of memory (CD45RO+) T cells sorted from blood. The chain links TRBV7-2 to TRBJ1-2; 7 bases fit TRBD1. The receptor comes from a woman younger than 30 in good health. The CDR3 bases are TGTGCCAGCAGCCCCGGACAGGTTGGACATGGCTACACCTTC. This encodes CASSPGQVGHGYTF. The full variable domain, with the rest looked up from reference TRBV7-2 and TRBJ1-2, is GAGVSQSPSNKVTEKGKDVELRCDPISGHTALYWYRQSLGQGLEFLIYFQGNSAPDKSGLPSDRFSAERTGGSVSTLTIQRTQQEDSAVYLCASSPGQVGHGYTFGSGTRLTVV.